This entry features one TCR beta chain sequence. In the same sample, other DNA sequences code for this CDR3. V lost 2 bases to trimming and J lost 0 bases, with 7 bases between them. The CDR3 has 14 residues. Germline V gene lookup returns CDR1 KGHSH and CDR2 LQKENI. Patients at the Seattle site were enrolled during active infection and followed longitudinally. The data belong to a study of blood T cell repertoires in COVID-19. Study background: Both acute and convalescent COVID-19 samples were obtained from the United States, Italy and Spain. Sources were T cells, B-cell-depleted T cells, or PBMCs; the material itself was cDNA or gDNA.

Per the authors' pipeline: From reference gene primer amplification, estimates of nucleated cell counts were derived. The assay was immunoSEQ multiplex PCR, and TCRdb's table has in-frame clones only and misses some. D and trimming were read from the DNA, whereas the V and J calls and clone size are those reported in that table. This table has over 200,000 clones, just under 90% appearing once. V and J are TRBV18 and TRBJ1-1, with D maybe TRBD1 (5 bases). This clonotype was sampled from a man aged 30-40 years with COVID-19, enrolled during active disease. Sequences were obtained from peripheral blood. CDR3 protein: CASSPDRMNTEAFF. The CDR3 nucleotides are TGTGCCAGCTCACCAGACAGAATGAACACTGAAGCTTTCTTT.